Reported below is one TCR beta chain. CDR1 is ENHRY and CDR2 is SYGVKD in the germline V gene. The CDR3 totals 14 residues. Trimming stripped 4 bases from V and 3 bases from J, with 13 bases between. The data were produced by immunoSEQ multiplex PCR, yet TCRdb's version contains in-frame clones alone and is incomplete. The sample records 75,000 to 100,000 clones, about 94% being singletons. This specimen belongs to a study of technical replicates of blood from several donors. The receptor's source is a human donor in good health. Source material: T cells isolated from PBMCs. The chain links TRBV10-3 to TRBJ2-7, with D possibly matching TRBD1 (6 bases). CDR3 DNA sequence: TGTGCCATCAGTGGGACCGGGACAAACTACGAGCAGTACTTC. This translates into CAISGTGTNYEQYF.